The 30 T cell receptor beta chains presented below share a single source sample, sequenced in a study of cytomegalovirus exposure and HLA in healthy donors. The PCR used 60 Vbeta and 13 Jbeta primers. Here immunoSEQ multiplex PCR was the method, and the copy in TCRdb shows in-frame clones only, minus some. The table records 90,000 to 150,000 clones, roughly four fifths of them present only once. The sample consisted of PBMCs. The source is a woman in her thirties in good health and CMV-seropositive.

The J gene is TRBJ2-5, the V gene TRBV5-1; TRBD2 agrees at 7 bases. Looked up from germline, CDR1 is SGHRS and CDR2 is YFSETQ. The CDR3 length is 14 residues. With 1 base clipped from V and 5 bases from J, the junction kept 5 bases outside the gene matches. The CDR3 protein is CASSLSPAGETQYF. The CDR3 DNA follows: TGCGCCAGCAGCTTGAGTCCAGCGGGGGAGACCCAGTACTTC.

This rearrangement joins TRBV7-2 to TRBJ1-5; D unclear. The germline V gene encodes CDR1 SGHTA and CDR2 FQGNSA. The CDR3 sequence is 13 residues long. Trimming took off 3 bases at V and 7 bases at J, with 10 bases between the two ends. The CDR3 region has the DNA TGTGCCAGCAGCTTGACGGCGGGGCAGCCCCAGCATTTT. It yields the protein CASSLTAGQPQHF.

As regards this clone: Different DNA sequences within this sample yield the same CDR3. V gene TRBV7-9 combines with J gene TRBJ1-5; a weak D match, TRBD1 (6 bases). This CDR3 has 16 residues. Trimming cost V 1 base and J 0 bases, with 10 bases left between them. Germline lookup yields CDR1 SEHNR and CDR2 FQNEAQ (reference sequence). The CDR3 protein is CASSLVGTTSNQPQHF. In DNA, the CDR3 is TGTGCCAGCAGCTTAGTCGGGACAACTAGCAATCAGCCCCAGCATTTT. The variable domain in full, with the rest retrieved from reference TRBV7-9 and TRBJ1-5, is DTGVSQNPRHKITKRGQNVTFRCDPISEHNRLYWYRQTLGQGPEFLTYFQNEAQLEKSRLLSDRFSAERPKGSFSTLEIQRTEQGDSAMYLCASSLVGTTSNQPQHFGDGTRLSIL.

The chain is built from TRBV11-2 and TRBJ1-3, with D possibly TRBD1 on 5 matching bases. Germline V gives CDR1 SGHAT, CDR2 FQNNGV. The V end was cut by 5 bases, the J end by 7 bases, with 12 bases between. This CDR3 spans 13 amino acids. CDR3 sequence reads: CASSGDSLNTIYF. CDR3 nucleotides: TGTGCCAGCAGCGGAGACAGTTTGAACACCATATATTTT.

The chain employs TRBV4-2 and TRBJ2-5; possibly TRBD1 for D (6 bases). Germline V gene lookup returns CDR1 LGHNA and CDR2 YNFKEQ. The CDR3 contains 17 residues. Trimming left V 1 base short and J 4 bases short, with 19 bases between. Written as DNA, the CDR3 is TGTGCCAGCAGCCAAGCTCCCACAGGGTCAAACGGAGAGACCCAGTACTTC. Protein sequence: CASSQAPTGSNGETQYF.

This chain connects TRBV7-9 to TRBJ2-1, with 7 bases matching TRBD2. This CDR3 contains 15 residues. Germline values: CDR1 SEHNR, CDR2 FQNEAQ (reference sequence). V was pared by 0 bases and J by 5 bases, with 4 bases of the junction left unmatched. Written as DNA, the CDR3 is TGTGCCAGCAGCTTAGCGGTGGCGGGGGACAATGAGCAGTTCTTC. Translating it yields CASSLAVAGDNEQFF.

The chain recombines TRBV19 with TRBJ1-5, with TRBD1 matching 10 bases. CDR3 length: 14 residues. V lost 5 bases to trimming and J lost 8 bases; unmatched junction nucleotides: 6. The germline V gene has CDR1 LNHDA and CDR2 SQIVND (reference sequence). The CDR3 sequence: CASSVTGGLKPQHF. In DNA form, the CDR3 reads TGTGCCAGTAGTGTGACAGGGGGCTTGAAGCCCCAGCATTTT.

This clone came up a few times. The CDR3 is CASGLGQGTSTNEKLFF. The CDR3 DNA follows: TGTGCTAGTGGTTTAGGGCAGGGAACTTCAACTAATGAAAAACTGTTTTTT. J is TRBJ1-4 and V is TRBV12-5; perhaps TRBD1 as D (5 bases). With 3 bases removed from V and 0 bases from J, the gap between germline ends came to 14 bases. The CDR3 runs to 17 residues. The germline gives CDR1 LGHNT, CDR2 FRNRAP.

V is TRBV15 and J is TRBJ2-3; 13 bases are shared with TRBD2. V gave up 5 bases and J gave up 8 bases; unmatched junction bases: 7. Germline CDR1 reads LNHNV; CDR2 reads YYDKDF (reference sequence). The CDR3 has 15 residues. Here the CDR3 DNA reads TGTGCCACCAGCCCCGGGACTAGCGGGGTGGTTACGCAGTATTTT. Residues: CATSPGTSGVVTQYF.

The table lists this clone with a count of one. The rearrangement joins TRBV5-6 to TRBJ2-7; 8 bases match TRBD1. Per the germline V gene, CDR1 is SGHDT and CDR2 is YYEEEE. V dropped 0 bases and J dropped 0; count of bases not matched to a gene: 8. The CDR3 runs 17 residues. The CDR3 DNA is TGTGCCAGCAGCTTGGCACTTATTGGGACAGGCTCCTACGAGCAGTACTTC. Translation gives CASSLALIGTGSYEQYF.

The J gene is TRBJ1-3, the V gene TRBV15; 7 bases align to TRBD1. CDR3 length equals 16 residues. After removal of 3 bases from V and 0 bases from J, the junction contained 5 bases not matched to a gene. Germline V gene sequence: CDR1 LNHNV, CDR2 YYDKDF (reference sequence). The CDR3 bases are TGTGCCACCAGCAGGCAGGGACAGAGCTCTGGAAACACCATATATTTT. Translation: CATSRQGQSSGNTIYF.

The chain carries TRBV2 and TRBJ2-5, with 10 bases identical to TRBD2. This CDR3 comprises 17 residues. Trimming at V came to 5 bases and at J to 2 bases, leaving 11 bases not matched to a gene. The germline V gene encodes CDR1 SNHLY and CDR2 FYNNEI. The CDR3, as DNA: TGTGCCAGCAGTAGCCCTAGCGGGGGAATAAGGCAAGAGACCCAGTACTTC. Translating it yields CASSSPSGGIRQETQYF.

The chain carries TRBV14 and TRBJ2-1, with D possibly TRBD1 on 6 matching bases. Trimming pared 1 base from V and 9 bases from J, leaving 10 bases between. The CDR3 loop spans 13 amino acids. The germline V gene has CDR1 SGHDN and CDR2 FVKESK. CDR3 DNA: TGTGCCAGCAGCCAAGGACAGGATACTGAGCAGTTCTTC. Its protein product is CASSQGQDTEQFF.

This chain uses TRBV5-1 with TRBJ2-2; the D is unclear. This CDR3 region has 15 residues. Germline V lookup: CDR1 SGHRS, CDR2 YFSETQ. The V end was cut by 4 bases, the J end by 5 bases, with 15 bases between. The CDR3 sequence is CASSRGRGETGELFF. The CDR3 DNA follows: TGCGCCAGCAGCAGAGGCCGAGGAGAGACCGGGGAGCTGTTTTTT.

This sequence joins TRBV5-4 and TRBJ2-1; 7 bases line up with TRBD1. CDR3 length: 14 residues. Germline CDR1 SGHNT, CDR2 YYREEE (reference sequence). With 4 bases clipped from V and 9 bases from J, the junction kept 10 bases outside the gene matches. CDR3 loop: CASSKQGPRAEQFF. In nucleotides, the CDR3 is TGTGCCAGCAGCAAACAGGGGCCTCGGGCTGAGCAGTTCTTC.

There are a few counts of this clone. The chain uses TRBV7-7 and TRBJ2-2, with 7 nucleotides matching TRBD1. The CDR3 runs to 13 residues. CDR1 and CDR2 from the germline V gene are SSHAT and FNYEAQ (reference sequence). The CDR3 spells CGVRTGNTGELFF. In DNA, the CDR3 is TGTGGGGTTCGGACAGGCAACACCGGGGAGCTGTTTTTT.

J is TRBJ2-1 and V is TRBV5-6, with TRBD1 identical over 8 bases. The CDR3 totals 14 residues. Germline CDR1 SGHDT, CDR2 YYEEEE. Trimming removed 4 bases from V and 5 bases from J; junction bases left unmatched: 5. The CDR3 DNA reads as TGTGCCAGCAGCGGTGGGGACAGGAACAATGAGCAGTTCTTC. Protein product: CASSGGDRNNEQFF.

This clone was seen a single time. The CDR3 is CASSLATGTGNTIYF. The CDR3 DNA follows: TGTGCCAGCAGCTTAGCGACAGGGACTGGAAACACCATATATTTT. The chain employs TRBV7-2 and TRBJ1-3; the match to TRBD1 covers 7 bases. The ends lost 0 bases at V and 2 bases at J; junction bases unmatched: 1. The length of the CDR3 is 15 residues. Germline loops: CDR1 SGHTA, CDR2 FQGNSA.

The genes are TRBV2 and TRBJ2-3; 9 bases fit TRBD2. V trimming: 4 bases; J trimming: 5 bases; junction bases outside the gene matches: 7. The CDR3 loop spans 15 amino acids. Germline V gene data show CDR1 as SNHLY and CDR2 as FYNNEI. The CDR3 region has the DNA TGTGCCAGCAGTGTGGGAGCGGGGGGCGGAGATACGCAGTATTTT. This gives the protein CASSVGAGGGDTQYF.

The chain joins TRBV5-1 to TRBJ2-2, with D hard to call. V was clipped by 4 bases and J by 0 bases, with 10 bases between them. Germline V gene data show CDR1 as SGHRS and CDR2 as YFSETQ. The CDR3 is 15 residues long. The CDR3 region is CASSPGSPNTGELFF. CDR3 DNA sequence: TGCGCCAGCAGCCCCGGGTCCCCGAACACCGGGGAGCTGTTTTTT.

V and J are TRBV9 and TRBJ2-7; 13 positions agree with TRBD2. Unmatched junction bases numbered 10, after V lost 4 bases and J lost 6 bases. This CDR3 is 16 amino acids long. From germline, CDR1 is SGDLS and CDR2 YYNGEE. The CDR3 spells CASSPRGTSGVGEQYF. In DNA form, the CDR3 reads TGTGCCAGCAGCCCTAGGGGGACTAGCGGGGTAGGCGAGCAGTACTTC.

V and J are TRBV6-5 and TRBJ1-1, with D uncertain. V gave up 0 bases and J gave up 4 bases, with 9 bases separating them. The germline CDR1 and CDR2 sequences are MNHEY and SVGAGI. CDR3 size: 14 residues. CDR3 region: CASSYSSTGTEAFF. The DNA of the CDR3 is TGTGCCAGCAGTTACTCGAGTACGGGCACTGAAGCTTTCTTT.

The chain couples TRBV4-1 to TRBJ2-1; no definite D call. CDR3 length equals 12 residues. Deletions cut 7 bases from V and 4 bases from J, with 8 bases between. Germline values: CDR1 MGHRA, CDR2 YSYEKL. The CDR3 protein is CASTGGYNEQFF. As DNA, the CDR3 is TGCGCCAGCACGGGTGGGTACAATGAGCAGTTCTTC.

The chain combines TRBV7-9 with TRBJ1-1; D is unclear. From germline, CDR1 is SEHNR and CDR2 FQNEAQ (reference sequence). V gave up 5 bases and J gave up 3 bases, with 19 bases separating them. The CDR3 has 16 residues. The CDR3 sequence: CASSLPFVFGDTEAFF. The CDR3 DNA reads TGTGCCAGCAGCCTCCCTTTCGTCTTCGGGGACACTGAAGCTTTCTTT.

V gene TRBV10-3 combines with J gene TRBJ1-4, with D perhaps TRBD1 (6 bases). CDR1 ENHRY and CDR2 SYGVKD come from the germline V gene. There are 15 residues in the CDR3. The V end was cut by 0 bases, the J end by 7 bases, with 12 bases between. Here the CDR3 DNA reads TGTGCCATCAGTGAGTCGATGGGGGCAAGTGAAAAACTGTTTTTT. Translated, it gives CAISESMGASEKLFF.

This clone came up once. The DNA of the CDR3 is TGTGCCAGCAGCTTAGGTCTAGCTGAGACCCAGTACTTC. This gives the protein CASSLGLAETQYF. This sequence joins TRBV7-2 and TRBJ2-5, with D perhaps matching TRBD2 (5 bases). The CDR3 contains 13 residues. Germline loops: CDR1 SGHTA, CDR2 FQGNSA. The V end was cut by 1 base, the J end by 5 bases, with 8 bases between.

The V call is TRBV4-1, the J call TRBJ1-3; D remains unclear. The CDR3 is made up of 17 amino acids. V lost 5 bases to trimming and J lost 0 bases, with 17 bases between them. Germline assignment: CDR1 MGHRA and CDR2 YSYEKL. The CDR3 DNA reads TGCGCCAGCAGCGTCCGAATCCAGGCATTCTCTGGAAACACCATATATTTT. Encoded protein: CASSVRIQAFSGNTIYF.

V usage is TRBV7-9 and J usage is TRBJ2-2, with 7 nucleotides matching TRBD1. The CDR3 has 14 residues. Germline V gene data show CDR1 as SEHNR and CDR2 as FQNEAQ (reference sequence). The V segment lost 9 bases and the J segment 2 bases; nucleotides outside the gene matches: 6. CDR3 in DNA: TGTGCCAGTACCCGACAGGGAAACACCGGGGAGCTGTTTTTT. Translation: CASTRQGNTGELFF. The full variable domain, its missing parts supplied by reference TRBV7-9 and TRBJ2-2, is DTGVSQNPRHKITKRGQNVTFRCDPISEHNRLYWYRQTLGQGPEFLTYFQNEAQLEKSRLLSDRFSAERPKGSFSTLEIQRTEQGDSAMYLCASTRQGNTGELFFGEGSRLTVL.

J is TRBJ2-2 and V is TRBV5-4, with D uncertain. V was clipped by 4 bases and J by 5 bases, with 21 bases between them. CDR3 length equals 17 residues. Germline values: CDR1 SGHNT, CDR2 YYREEE (reference sequence). As DNA, the CDR3 is TGTGCCAGCAGCGAAGAAATTCAGGTTCCCAGGACCGGGGAGCTGTTTTTT. It is translated as CASSEEIQVPRTGELFF.

This chain links TRBV9 with TRBJ2-1; 9 bases agree with TRBD1. V shed 3 bases, J shed 4 bases, and the junction held 5 bases outside the gene matches. The CDR3 loop spans 15 amino acids. Germline lookup yields CDR1 SGDLS and CDR2 YYNGEE. The CDR3 nucleotides read TGTGCCAGCAGCGCCCGACAGGGGGGGTACAATGAGCAGTTCTTC. Translating gives CASSARQGGYNEQFF.